A single T cell receptor (beta chain) is shown here with its context. Antigen unknown. The PCR was carried out with 60 Vbeta primers and 13 Jbeta primers. The table came from immunoSEQ multiplex PCR; TCRdb's copy has only in-frame clones and leaves some out. Of 200,000 or so clones listed, around 81% were seen once; the top ten hold around 2%. The data are from a study of cytomegalovirus exposure and HLA in healthy donors. Study results and limitations: Overall, around 160 TCR beta chains were annotated as cytomegalovirus-associated.

This CDR3 has 15 amino acids. CDR1 and CDR2 (germline): MNHNS, SASEGT. With 2 bases removed from V and 4 bases from J, the gap between germline ends came to 14 bases. Material for sequencing was PBMCs. The V and J genes are TRBV6-1 and TRBJ1-2; maybe TRBD1 (6 bases). The TCR was taken from a woman under 30 in good health and CMV-seropositive. The CDR3 DNA follows: TGTGCCAGCAGTGAATTTTCAGGGGTAGTCTATGGCTACACCTTC. Its translation is CASSEFSGVVYGYTF.